Following are 2 T cell receptor beta chains from one sample sequenced in a study of tumor-infiltrating T cells and Merkel cell polyomavirus. About the study: The study examined CD8+ T cells specific for the Merkel cell polyomavirus KLL epitope.

Robust Merkel cell polyomavirus Large T antigen positivity by immunohistochemistry was seen in all patients' tumors. Repertoires were generated with immunoSEQ multiplex PCR, while TCRdb's copy carries only in-frame clones and drops some. The sample lists about 930 clones; more than 70% were seen once. Material: lymph node tissue. The origin of the receptors is a woman in her seventies with Merkel cell carcinoma.

The CDR3 here is CASSLVGWGADYGYTF. The CDR3 DNA reads TGTGCCAGCAGCTTAGTAGGATGGGGCGCCGACTATGGCTACACCTTC. The chain links TRBV7-9 to TRBJ1-2; D is possibly TRBD1 (5 bases). Germline V gives CDR1 SEHNR, CDR2 FQNEAQ (reference sequence). Deletions cut 1 base from V and 3 bases from J, with 15 bases between. The CDR3 has 16 amino acids.

The CDR3 nucleotides are TGTGCCAGCAGCTTACAGGGGCAGGGCACAGATACGCAGTATTTT. The encoded protein is CASSLQGQGTDTQYF. V is TRBV7-3 and J is TRBJ2-3; tentative D call: TRBD1 (6 bases). Trimming shortened V by 2 bases and J by 1 base, and 10 bases separated the two germline ends. The CDR3 sequence is 15 residues long. Germline assignment: CDR1 SGHTA and CDR2 FQGTGA.